This note documents a single T cell receptor (beta chain) sequence. From germline, CDR1 is SGHTA and CDR2 FQGNSA. The CDR3 has 15 residues. Trimming removed 0 bases at V and 0 bases at J, with 8 bases between. In the original workflow: Using reference gene primer amplification, nucleated cell counts were estimated. Sequencing was performed with immunoSEQ multiplex PCR; in TCRdb, only in-frame clones are kept and a portion is missing. Clonal size and the V and J genes are those of that table, whereas D and trimming came from the DNA. In the table there are tens of thousands of clones, roughly 83% of which are singletons. The sample comes from a study of blood T cell repertoires in COVID-19. Looking at the study overall: Samples came from the United States, Italy and Spain, spanning acute and convalescent COVID-19. From T cells, B-cell-depleted T cells, or PBMCs came the material, which was cDNA or gDNA.

Material: peripheral blood. The clonotype was recovered from a human donor with active COVID-19. The donor label of this sample is uncertain. The chain recombines TRBV7-2 with TRBJ1-1; a weak D match, TRBD1 (5 bases). The CDR3: CASSLAQGMNTEAFF. The CDR3 nucleotides read TGTGCCAGCAGCTTAGCCCAGGGCATGAACACTGAAGCTTTCTTT.